The 14 T cell receptor beta chains in this list originate from one sample, sequenced in a study of OX40 agonist ivuxolimab in advanced cancers. Data came from immunoSEQ multiplex PCR; TCRdb stores just in-frame clones and leaves some out. Here the sample spans over 85,000 clones, about 92% being singletons. Sequenced material: CD4+ or CD8+ T cells sorted from blood, taken in a trial of the OX40 agonist ivuxolimab. Receptors were obtained from an adult with an advanced solid tumor such as melanoma, head and neck, liver or kidney cancer.

V usage is TRBV11-2 and J usage is TRBJ2-7; 11 positions match TRBD2. The CDR3 runs 15 residues. CDR1 is SGHAT and CDR2 is FQNNGV in the germline V gene. Losses at the gene ends were 2 bases for V and 3 bases for J; bases not matched to a gene: 3. The CDR3 nucleotides are TGTGCCAGCAGCTTAACTAGCGGGGGCCGCTACGAGCAGTACGTC. This gives the protein CASSLTSGGRYEQYV.

The J gene is TRBJ2-3, the V gene TRBV7-2; D is uncertain. Trimming took 3 bases from V and 3 from J, leaving 1 base between them. The CDR3 totals 11 residues. Germline-derived CDR1 and CDR2 are SGHTA and FQGNSA. The CDR3 protein is CASSFTDTQYF. The CDR3 region has the DNA TGTGCCAGCAGCTTTACAGATACGCAGTATTTT.

J is TRBJ2-5 and V is TRBV12-5; D possibly matches TRBD1 or TRBD2 (5 bases each). Trimming took off 7 bases at V and 7 bases at J, with 16 bases between the two ends. The CDR3 sequence is 13 residues long. Looked up from germline, CDR1 is LGHNT and CDR2 is FRNRAP. In DNA, the CDR3 is TGTGCTAGTGCGGACGGACGGGGACGGACCCAGTACTTC. Protein product: CASADGRGRTQYF.

This chain connects TRBV7-2 to TRBJ2-7, with TRBD1 matching 12 bases. V lost 5 bases to trimming and J lost 7 bases; unmatched junction nucleotides: 9. Germline V gene lookup returns CDR1 SGHTA and CDR2 FQGNSA. The CDR3 totals 15 residues. CDR3 DNA: TGTGCCAGCAGCCCTCCGGGACAGGGGGCTCGGGAGCAGTACTTC. It codes for CASSPPGQGAREQYF.

This clone was observed a single time. V and J are TRBV11-1 and TRBJ2-1; no clear D. The V gene's germline CDR1 is SGHAT and CDR2 FQDESV (reference sequence). Trimming left V 0 bases short and J 1 base short, with 1 base between. CDR3 size: 13 residues. DNA for the CDR3: TGTGCCAGCAGCTTAGCGTCCTACAATGAGCAGTTCTTC. Translation: CASSLASYNEQFF.

V and J are TRBV5-1 and TRBJ1-1; D is ambiguous. In germline, CDR1 is SGHRS, CDR2 YFSETQ. The CDR3 is 13 residues long. V lost 4 bases and J 3 bases, leaving 10 bases between the germline ends. CDR3 residues: CASSQGWYTEAFF. CDR3 sequence (DNA): TGCGCCAGCAGCCAAGGATGGTACACTGAAGCTTTCTTT.

The chain recombines TRBV10-3 with TRBJ1-6; 10 bases match TRBD1. V was pared by 8 bases and J by 6 bases, with 4 bases of the junction left unmatched. Germline loops: CDR1 ENHRY, CDR2 SYGVKD. The CDR3 totals 14 residues. CDR3 loop: CAIQRDRGNSPLHF. CDR3 sequence (DNA): TGTGCCATCCAGCGGGACAGGGGTAATTCACCCCTCCACTTT.

This chain connects TRBV14 to TRBJ2-1, with 9 bases lining up with TRBD1. This CDR3 has 16 amino acids. Germline CDR1 is SGHDN and CDR2 is FVKESK. The J segment lost 7 bases and the V segment lost 3 bases, leaving 10 bases of the junction unmatched. The CDR3 sequence: CASSQRRGQGGNEQFF. CDR3 coding DNA: TGTGCCAGCAGCCAGAGGCGGGGACAGGGAGGGAATGAGCAGTTCTTC.

V is TRBV5-6 and J is TRBJ1-5; 7 nucleotides align to TRBD1. The V gene end was trimmed by 4 bases and the J gene end by 5 bases; junction bases not matched to a gene: 3. Germline CDR1 SGHDT, CDR2 YYEEEE. The CDR3 sequence is 13 residues long. CDR3 residues: CASSRQGYQPQHF. The CDR3 region has the DNA TGTGCCAGCAGCCGACAGGGTTATCAGCCCCAGCATTTT.

This chain uses TRBV18 with TRBJ1-3, with D possibly TRBD1 on 5 matching bases. CDR1 and CDR2 from the germline V gene are KGHSH and LQKENI. V lost 6 bases and J 0 bases, leaving 15 bases between the germline ends. This CDR3 is 16 amino acids long. The CDR3 loop reads CASSYTGGFSGNTIYF. In DNA, the CDR3 is TGTGCCAGCTCCTACACGGGGGGATTCTCTGGAAACACCATATATTTT.

The chain carries TRBV19 and TRBJ1-4; tentative D call: TRBD1 (5 bases). Trimming shortened V by 6 bases and J by 5 bases, and 19 bases separated the two germline ends. This CDR3 comprises 16 residues. Germline-derived CDR1 and CDR2 are LNHDA and SQIVND (reference sequence). The CDR3 nucleotides are TGTGCCAGTAGGCGTGACAGCACCAGTTTCAATGAAAAACTGTTTTTT. Protein sequence: CASRRDSTSFNEKLFF.

This rearrangement joins TRBV7-9 to TRBJ2-3, with 7 bases fitting TRBD2. The V gene's germline CDR1 is SEHNR and CDR2 FQNEAQ (reference sequence). V shed 4 bases and J 4 bases; nucleotides not matched to a gene: 2. The CDR3 extends over 13 amino acids. CDR3 residues: CASSSRGADTQYF. DNA for the CDR3: TGTGCCAGCAGCTCCCGGGGGGCAGATACGCAGTATTTT.

This chain joins TRBV5-1 and TRBJ1-1; possibly TRBD1 for D (5 bases). The CDR3 is 13 amino acids. V lost 5 bases and J lost 4, with 12 bases in between. Germline V gene data show CDR1 as SGHRS and CDR2 as YFSETQ. CDR3 in amino acids: CASSLSRVTEAFF. The CDR3 DNA sequence: TGCGCCAGCAGTTTATCCAGGGTCACTGAAGCTTTCTTT.

This clone appeared a few times. The chain combines TRBV10-3 with TRBJ2-7; TRBD1 agrees at 8 bases. With V trimmed by 2 bases and J by 7 bases, 10 bases remained unmatched. This CDR3 is 15 amino acids long. Germline values: CDR1 ENHRY, CDR2 SYGVKD. This chain's CDR3 is CAISEPRQGAREQYF. In DNA form, the CDR3 reads TGTGCCATCAGTGAGCCCCGGCAGGGGGCGCGAGAGCAGTACTTC.